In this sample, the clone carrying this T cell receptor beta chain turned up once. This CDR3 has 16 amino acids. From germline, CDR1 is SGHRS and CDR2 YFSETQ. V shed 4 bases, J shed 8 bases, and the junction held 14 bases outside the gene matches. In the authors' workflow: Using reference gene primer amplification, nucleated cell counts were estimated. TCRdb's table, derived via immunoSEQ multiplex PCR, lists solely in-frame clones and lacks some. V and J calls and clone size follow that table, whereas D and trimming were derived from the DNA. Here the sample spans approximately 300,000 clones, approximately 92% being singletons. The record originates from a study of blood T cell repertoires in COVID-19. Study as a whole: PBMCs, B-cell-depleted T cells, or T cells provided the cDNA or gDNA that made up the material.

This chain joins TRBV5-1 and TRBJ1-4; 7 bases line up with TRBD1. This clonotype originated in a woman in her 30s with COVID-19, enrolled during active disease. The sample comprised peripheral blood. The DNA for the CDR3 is TGCGCCAGCAGCCCCGAACCGGGCAGGGGGAAGGAAAAACTGTTTTTT. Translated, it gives CASSPEPGRGKEKLFF.